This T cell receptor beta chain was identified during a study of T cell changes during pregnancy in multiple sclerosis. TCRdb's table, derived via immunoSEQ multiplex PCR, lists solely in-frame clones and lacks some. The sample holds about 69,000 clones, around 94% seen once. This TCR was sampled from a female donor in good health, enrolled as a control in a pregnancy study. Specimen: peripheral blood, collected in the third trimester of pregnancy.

The CDR3 sequence is CSVAETGFLATYEQYF. In DNA form, the CDR3 reads TGCAGCGTTGCCGAAACAGGTTTTTTGGCAACCTACGAGCAGTACTTC. This chain links TRBV29-1 with TRBJ2-7, with D possibly matching TRBD1 (5 bases). Trimming left V 4 bases short and J 2 bases short, with 21 bases between. This CDR3 is 16 amino acids long. Germline V gene data show CDR1 as SQVTM and CDR2 as ANQGSEA.